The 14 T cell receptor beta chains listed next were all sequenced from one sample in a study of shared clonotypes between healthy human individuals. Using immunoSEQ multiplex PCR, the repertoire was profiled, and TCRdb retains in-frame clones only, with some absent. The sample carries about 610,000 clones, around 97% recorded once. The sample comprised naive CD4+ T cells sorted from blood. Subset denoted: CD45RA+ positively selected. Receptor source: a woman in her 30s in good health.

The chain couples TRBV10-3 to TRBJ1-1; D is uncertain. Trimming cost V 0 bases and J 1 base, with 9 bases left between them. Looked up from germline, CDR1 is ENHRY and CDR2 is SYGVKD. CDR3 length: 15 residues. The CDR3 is CAISESVSGNTEAFF. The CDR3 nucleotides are TGTGCCATCAGTGAGTCAGTTTCAGGGAACACTGAAGCTTTCTTT.

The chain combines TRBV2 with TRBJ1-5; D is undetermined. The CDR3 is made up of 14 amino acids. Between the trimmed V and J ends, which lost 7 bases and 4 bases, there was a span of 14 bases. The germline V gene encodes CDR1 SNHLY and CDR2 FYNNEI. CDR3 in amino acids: CASTEATSNQPQHF. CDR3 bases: TGTGCCAGCACCGAGGCGACGTCGAATCAGCCCCAGCATTTT.

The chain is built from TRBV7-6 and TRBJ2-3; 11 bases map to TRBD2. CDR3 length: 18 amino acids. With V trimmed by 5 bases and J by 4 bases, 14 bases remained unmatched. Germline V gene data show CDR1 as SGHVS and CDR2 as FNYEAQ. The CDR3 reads CASSRGLAGDGVPDTQYF. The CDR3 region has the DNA TGTGCCAGCAGCCGAGGACTAGCGGGTGACGGGGTCCCAGATACGCAGTATTTT.

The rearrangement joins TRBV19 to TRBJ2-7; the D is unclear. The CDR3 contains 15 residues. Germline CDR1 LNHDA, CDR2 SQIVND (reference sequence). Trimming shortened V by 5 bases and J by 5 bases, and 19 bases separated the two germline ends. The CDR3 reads CASSPPQDPLHEQYF. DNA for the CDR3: TGTGCCAGTAGTCCCCCCCAGGACCCGCTCCACGAGCAGTACTTC.

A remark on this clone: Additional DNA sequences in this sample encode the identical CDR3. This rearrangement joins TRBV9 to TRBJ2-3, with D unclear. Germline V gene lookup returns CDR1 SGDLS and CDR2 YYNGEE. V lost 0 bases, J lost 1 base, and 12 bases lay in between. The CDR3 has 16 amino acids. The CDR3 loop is CASSVGVGEGTDTQYF. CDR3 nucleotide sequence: TGTGCCAGCAGCGTAGGAGTAGGCGAGGGCACAGATACGCAGTATTTT. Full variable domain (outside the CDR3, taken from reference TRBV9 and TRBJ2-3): DSGVTQTPKHLITATGQRVTLRCSPRSGDLSVYWYQQSLDQGLQFLIQYYNGEERAKGNILERFSAQQFPDLHSELNLSSLELGDSALYFCASSVGVGEGTDTQYFGPGTRLTVL.

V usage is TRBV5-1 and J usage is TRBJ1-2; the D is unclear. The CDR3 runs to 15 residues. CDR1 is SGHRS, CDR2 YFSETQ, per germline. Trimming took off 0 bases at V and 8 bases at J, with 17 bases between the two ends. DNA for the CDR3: TGCGCCAGCAGCTTGGCTCCGGGCGCCCAGGAGGGCTACACCTTC. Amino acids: CASSLAPGAQEGYTF.

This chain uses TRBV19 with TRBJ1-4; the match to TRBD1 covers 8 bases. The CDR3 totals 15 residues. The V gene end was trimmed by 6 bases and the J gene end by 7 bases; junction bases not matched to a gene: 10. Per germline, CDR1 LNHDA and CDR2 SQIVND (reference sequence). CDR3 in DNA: TGTGCCAGTAGCCGGATACAGGGGGTCGCTGAAAAACTGTTTTTT. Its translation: CASSRIQGVAEKLFF.

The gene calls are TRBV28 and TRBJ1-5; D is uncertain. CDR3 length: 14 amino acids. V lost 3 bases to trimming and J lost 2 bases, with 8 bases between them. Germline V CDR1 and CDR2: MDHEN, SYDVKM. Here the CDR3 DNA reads TGTGCCAGCAGTTTGTTCGGGGGCAATCAGCCCCAGCATTTT. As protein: CASSLFGGNQPQHF.

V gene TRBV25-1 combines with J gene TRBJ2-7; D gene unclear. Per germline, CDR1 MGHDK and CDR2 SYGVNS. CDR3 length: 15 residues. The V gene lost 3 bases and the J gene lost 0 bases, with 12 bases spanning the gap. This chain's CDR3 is CASSDSAASSYEQYF. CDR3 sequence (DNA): TGTGCCAGCAGTGATTCTGCTGCGAGCTCCTACGAGCAGTACTTC.

The CDR3 DNA sequence: TGTGCCAGCAGTGGCAGGTCAATCCGCGAGCAGTACTTC. Translated: CASSGRSIREQYF. The V call is TRBV28, the J call TRBJ2-7; D unclear. Germline V gives CDR1 MDHEN, CDR2 SYDVKM. Trimming shortened V by 5 bases and J by 6 bases, and 14 bases separated the two germline ends. The CDR3 runs to 13 residues.

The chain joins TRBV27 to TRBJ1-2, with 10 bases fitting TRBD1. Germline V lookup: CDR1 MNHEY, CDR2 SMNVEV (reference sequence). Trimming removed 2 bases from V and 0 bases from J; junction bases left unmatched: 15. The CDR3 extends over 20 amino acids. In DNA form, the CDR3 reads TGTGCCAGCAGTTTAATGCCCCCCCGGGACAGGGGTTTTACTAACTATGGCTACACCTTC. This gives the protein CASSLMPPRDRGFTNYGYTF.

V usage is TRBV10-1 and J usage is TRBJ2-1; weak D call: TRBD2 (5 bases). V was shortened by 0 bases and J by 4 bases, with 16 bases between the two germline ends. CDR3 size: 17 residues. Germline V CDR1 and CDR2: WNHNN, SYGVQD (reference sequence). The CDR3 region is CASSESTLSGAYNEQFF. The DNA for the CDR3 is TGCGCCAGCAGTGAGTCGACTCTGAGCGGAGCATACAATGAGCAGTTCTTC.

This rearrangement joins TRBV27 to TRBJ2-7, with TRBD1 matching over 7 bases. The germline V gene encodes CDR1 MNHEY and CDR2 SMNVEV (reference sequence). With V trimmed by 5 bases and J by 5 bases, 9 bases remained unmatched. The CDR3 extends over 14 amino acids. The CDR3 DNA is TGTGCCAGCAGTCTGGGACAGTTGGTGGACGAGCAGTACTTC. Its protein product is CASSLGQLVDEQYF.

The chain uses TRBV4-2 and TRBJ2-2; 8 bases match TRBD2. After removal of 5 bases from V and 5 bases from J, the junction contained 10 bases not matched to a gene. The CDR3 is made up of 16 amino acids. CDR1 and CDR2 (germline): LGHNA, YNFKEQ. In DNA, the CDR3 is TGTGCCAGCAGCGCAACCGGGACTAGTGAGACCGGGGAGCTGTTTTTT. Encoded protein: CASSATGTSETGELFF.